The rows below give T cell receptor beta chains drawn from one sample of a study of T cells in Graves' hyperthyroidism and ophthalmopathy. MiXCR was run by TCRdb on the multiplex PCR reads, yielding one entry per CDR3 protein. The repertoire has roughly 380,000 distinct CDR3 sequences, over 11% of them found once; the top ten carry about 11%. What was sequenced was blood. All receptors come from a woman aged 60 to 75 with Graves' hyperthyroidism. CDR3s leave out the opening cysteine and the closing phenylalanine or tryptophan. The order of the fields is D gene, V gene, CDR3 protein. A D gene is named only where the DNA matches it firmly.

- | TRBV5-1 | ASSYEAGTGELF
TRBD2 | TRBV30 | AWSKRLAGYEQY
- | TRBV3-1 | ASSPVIDGHEQF
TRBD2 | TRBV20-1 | SAISGSQSYEQY
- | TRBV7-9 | ASSPSNNEQF
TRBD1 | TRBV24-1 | ATRGTEETQY
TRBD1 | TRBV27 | ASSRGQETSGANVLT
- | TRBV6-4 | ASSDYWTLCPSREQY
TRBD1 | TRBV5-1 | ASSLAPGQGDNEQF
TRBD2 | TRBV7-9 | ASSLGTSGRPRRDTQY
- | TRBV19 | ASSINPTNTGELF
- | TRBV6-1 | ASSELWNANTGELF
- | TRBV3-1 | ASSQAGSAY
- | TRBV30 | AWSRADGTEQF
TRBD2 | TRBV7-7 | ASSPPERTSGRRETQY
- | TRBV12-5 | ASGLAGTDTQY
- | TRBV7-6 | ASKKNSGYTGELF
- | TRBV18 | ASSTRKTNYGYT
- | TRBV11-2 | ASSLVGNYNEQF
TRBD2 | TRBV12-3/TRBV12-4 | ASSRGRREGRYNEQF
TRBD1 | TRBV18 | ASSPGQGGYGYT
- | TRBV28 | AIQDEYYSNQPQH
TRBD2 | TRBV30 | AWSALAGGGEQY
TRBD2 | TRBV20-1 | SARALAGEGETQY
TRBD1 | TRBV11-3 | ASSFERSTGAPETQY
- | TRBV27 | ASSATGFGGYT
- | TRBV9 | ASSGEYYGYT
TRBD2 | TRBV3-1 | ASSLWAGVLPDTQY
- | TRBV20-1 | SARDLWEKLF
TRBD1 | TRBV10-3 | AIRRQGAGDTQY
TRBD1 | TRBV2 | ASRGTGGAMAF
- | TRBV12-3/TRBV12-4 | ASRHQDLETQY
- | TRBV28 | ASSTTDQETQY
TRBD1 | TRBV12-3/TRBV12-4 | ASSPGTGGSQPQH
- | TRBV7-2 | ASSLTNRVTGELF
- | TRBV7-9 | ASSLNGAQETQY
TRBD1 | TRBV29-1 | SVRDRVETQY
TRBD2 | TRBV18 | ASSLRTSGGLSSYNEQF
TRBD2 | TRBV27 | ASSRAGGAQTYEQY
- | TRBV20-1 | SAREGRVEKLF
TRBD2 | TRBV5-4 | ASSYLWGGGSNEQF
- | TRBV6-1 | ASRGNQGFYNEQF
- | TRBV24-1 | ATSGWERPYEQY
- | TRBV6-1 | ASSWDGNGYT
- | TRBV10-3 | AISEYDDGTQY
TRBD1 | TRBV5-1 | ASSSQGAIGIQGNEQF
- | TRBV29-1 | SVEEGQGFTEAF
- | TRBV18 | ASSPGLKSRAGRLNNEQF
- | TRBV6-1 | ASSPQDTYNEQF
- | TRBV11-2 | ASSFLVSYNEQF
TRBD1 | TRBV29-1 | SVPGQGAGTEAF
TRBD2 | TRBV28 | ASSSLAASTDTQY
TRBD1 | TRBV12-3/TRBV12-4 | ASALDRGNYGYT
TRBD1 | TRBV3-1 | ASSQPGQGWYT
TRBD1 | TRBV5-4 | AMGGTAKNIQY
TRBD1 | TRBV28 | ASRDRISSGANVLT